This T cell receptor (beta chain) was captured in a study of blood T cells in healthy people across ages. It was with a sample-barcoded 5' primer and a J-beta primer mix that a second PCR of about 7 to 12 cycles was run. TCRdb independently ran MiXCR on the 5' RACE reads; one entry per CDR3 protein. The sample yields 700,000 or so distinct CDR3 sequences, roughly 43% seen once. This CDR3 is built from 15 residues. V was trimmed by 2 bases and J by 0 bases, leaving 10 bases between them. Per germline, CDR1 SGHTA and CDR2 FQGTGA. The chain couples TRBV7-3 to TRBJ2-5; D is ambiguous. Material for sequencing was blood. The sequence derives from a man older than 75 in good health. The DNA of the CDR3 is TGTGCCAGCAGCTTATCGGCCAGCCACCAAGAGACCCAGTACTTC. Translating it yields CASSLSASHQETQYF. Full variable domain (missing parts from reference TRBV7-3 and TRBJ2-5): GAGVSQTPSNKVTEKGKYVELRCDPISGHTALYWYRQSLGQGPEFLIYFQGTGAADDSGLPNDRFFAVRPEGSVSTLKIQRTERGDSAVYLCASSLSASHQETQYFGPGTRLLVL.